This T cell receptor beta chain was captured by sequencing in a study of T cell responses to AZD1222 COVID-19 vaccine. Study observations and caveats: Vaccine-associated CD4 TCRs spanned spike, dominant at 160-218 and 743-854. Just 5 to 7 people given AZD1222 tested seropositive at baseline. Recipients of two AZD1222 doses showed rising Spike-specific TCR breadth and depth. Sampling that yielded the repertoires occurred only after the peak T cell response.

In the case of this clone: The antigen remains undetermined.

The germline V gene encodes CDR1 KGHSH and CDR2 LQKENI. CDR3 length: 13 amino acids. Trimming removed 3 bases from V and 6 bases from J, with 8 bases in between. Sequenced by immunoSEQ multiplex PCR; TCRdb stores in-frame clones only, minus some. Of under 200,000 clones in the sample, 91% were seen once. This rearrangement joins TRBV18 to TRBJ2-2; maybe TRBD1 (5 bases). The sequence was collected from an adult in good health. The sequencing used peripheral blood, collected on day 0 of AZD1222 vaccination. The CDR3 spells CASSPRQPGELFF. The CDR3, as DNA: TGTGCCAGCTCACCGCGACAGCCCGGGGAGCTGTTTTTT.